Below are 18 T cell receptor beta chains sequenced from a single sample in a study of cytomegalovirus exposure and HLA in healthy donors. The primer mix had 60 Vbeta and 13 Jbeta primers. TCRdb keeps only in-frame clones here, not all; method: immunoSEQ multiplex PCR. The table has some 130,000 clones, roughly 80% seen once. Input material: PBMCs. These receptors were obtained from a man aged 25 to 40 in good health and CMV-seronegative.

The chain recombines TRBV23-1 with TRBJ2-2, with 13 bases matching TRBD2. TRBV23-1 is an ORF, with its function uncertain. With V trimmed by 2 bases and J by 3 bases, 6 bases remained unmatched. The CDR3 loop spans 18 amino acids. CDR3 nucleotide sequence: TGCGCCAGCAGTCAACTACTAGCGGGAGGGCCGGACACCGGGGAGCTGTTTTTT. Protein product: CASSQLLAGGPDTGELFF.

This CDR3 reads CASSIAESYEQYF. CDR3 nucleotide sequence: TGTGCCAGCTCAATAGCGGAGAGCTACGAGCAGTACTTC. The chain has TRBV18 and TRBJ2-7; D may be TRBD2 (6 bases). The germline V gene has CDR1 KGHSH and CDR2 LQKENI. This CDR3 is built from 13 residues. V was pared by 5 bases and J by 3 bases, with 11 bases between.

For the CDR3, the DNA is TGTGCCAGCAGCTTATGGGGCAGCGGGAAGGCTGATGAGCAGTTCTTC. Protein sequence: CASSLWGSGKADEQFF. The V gene is TRBV7-8, the J gene TRBJ2-1; TRBD2 matches 7 bases. The CDR3 extends over 16 amino acids. J was trimmed by 8 bases and V by 2 bases; bases with no gene match: 12. Per germline, CDR1 SGHVS and CDR2 FQNEAQ.

The chain couples TRBV4-1 to TRBJ2-1; 13 bases are shared with TRBD2. V was clipped by 3 bases and J by 8 bases; unmatched bases: 4. This CDR3 contains 15 residues. The germline CDR1 and CDR2 sequences are MGHRA and YSYEKL. As DNA, the CDR3 is TGCGCCAGCAGCCACACAGGACTAGCGGGAGATGAGCAGTTCTTC. Translating it yields CASSHTGLAGDEQFF.

This clone was detected only a few times. V gene TRBV5-1 combines with J gene TRBJ2-5, with TRBD2 matching 7 bases. CDR1 and CDR2 from the germline V gene are SGHRS and YFSETQ. Losses at the gene ends were 2 bases for V and 5 bases for J; bases not matched to a gene: 6. The CDR3 is 14 residues long. In DNA, the CDR3 is TGCGCCAGCAGCTTCGGCGAGGGAGGGGAGACCCAGTACTTC. Translation gives CASSFGEGGETQYF.

The chain has TRBV6-5 and TRBJ2-7; the match to TRBD2 covers 11 bases. Per the germline V gene, CDR1 is MNHEY and CDR2 is SVGAGI. There are 16 residues in the CDR3. V was pared by 2 bases and J by 3 bases, with 6 bases of the junction left unmatched. CDR3 amino acids: CASSYATSGRGYEQYF. The CDR3 DNA reads as TGTGCCAGCAGTTACGCCACTAGCGGGAGAGGCTACGAGCAGTACTTC.

This chain links TRBV18 with TRBJ2-5; TRBD1 is a possible D gene (6 bases). The CDR3 has 15 amino acids. Trimming removed 0 bases at V and 7 bases at J, with 15 bases between. Germline loops: CDR1 KGHSH, CDR2 LQKENI. The CDR3 nucleotides read TGTGCCAGCTCACCACCGGGACAAGCCGCCGGGACCCAGTACTTC. It translates to CASSPPGQAAGTQYF.

V usage is TRBV11-3 and J usage is TRBJ1-5, with TRBD1 as a possible D gene (6 bases). The CDR3 contains 18 residues. Germline V CDR1 and CDR2: SGHNT, YENEEA. V was clipped by 4 bases and J by 3 bases, with 22 bases between them. The CDR3 is CASSSRRDNCRSNQPQHF. The CDR3 DNA is TGTGCCAGCAGCTCAAGACGGGACAATTGTCGATCCAATCAGCCCCAGCATTTT.

The CDR3 reads CASSLSVNQPQHF. CDR3 sequence (DNA): TGTGCCAGCAGCTTATCGGTCAATCAGCCCCAGCATTTT. The rearrangement uses TRBV7-3 and TRBJ1-5, with D unresolved. With 2 bases removed from V and 3 bases from J, the gap between germline ends came to 5 bases. The length of the CDR3 is 13 residues. Germline CDR1 is SGHTA and CDR2 is FQGTGA.

This chain joins TRBV6-1 and TRBJ1-1; possibly TRBD1 for D (6 bases). CDR1 is MNHNS, CDR2 SASEGT, per germline. This CDR3 spans 13 amino acids. V was clipped by 7 bases and J by 0 bases, with 9 bases between them. CDR3 protein: CASNGQLNTEAFF. CDR3 DNA sequence: TGTGCCAGCAATGGACAGCTGAACACTGAAGCTTTCTTT.

The rearrangement links TRBV5-4 to TRBJ2-5, with D maybe TRBD2 (6 bases). With 2 bases removed from V and 1 base from J, the gap between germline ends came to 24 bases. The CDR3 is 19 amino acids. Germline assignment: CDR1 SGHNT and CDR2 YYREEE (reference sequence). The CDR3 reads CASSLGWGGRAGPQETQYF. The CDR3 nucleotides read TGTGCCAGCAGCTTAGGTTGGGGTGGACGGGCGGGACCCCAAGAGACCCAGTACTTC.

The chain employs TRBV7-3 and TRBJ2-5; 7 nucleotides match TRBD2. The germline V gene has CDR1 SGHTA and CDR2 FQGTGA. Trimming removed 5 bases from V and 1 base from J; junction bases left unmatched: 1. This CDR3 has 13 residues. This CDR3 reads CASSRTSQETQYF. In nucleotides, the CDR3 is TGTGCCAGCAGCCGGACTAGCCAAGAGACCCAGTACTTC. The variable domain in full, completed from reference TRBV7-3 and TRBJ2-5, reads GAGVSQTPSNKVTEKGKYVELRCDPISGHTALYWYRQSLGQGPEFLIYFQGTGAADDSGLPNDRFFAVRPEGSVSTLKIQRTERGDSAVYLCASSRTSQETQYFGPGTRLLVL.

This clone turned up a few times. The J gene is TRBJ2-7, the V gene TRBV7-6, with TRBD2 identical over 7 bases. Germline lookup yields CDR1 SGHVS and CDR2 FNYEAQ. The CDR3 has 15 residues. Germline trimming cut 5 bases from V and 2 bases from J; bases unmatched to any gene: 9. CDR3 DNA: TGTGCCAGCAGCCCACAACCTAGCGGAACCTACGAGCAGTACTTC. It codes for CASSPQPSGTYEQYF.

J is TRBJ2-1 and V is TRBV29-1, with 9 positions matching TRBD1. Germline V gene data show CDR1 as SQVTM and CDR2 as ANQGSEA. The CDR3 contains 14 residues. Trimming cost V 3 bases and J 8 bases; bases outside gene matches: 8. CDR3 protein: CSVEGTGREDEQFF. The CDR3 bases are TGCAGCGTTGAGGGGACAGGGCGTGAAGATGAGCAGTTCTTC.

The gene calls are TRBV5-1 and TRBJ2-1; maybe TRBD2 (5 bases). Germline values: CDR1 SGHRS, CDR2 YFSETQ. Trimming took 0 bases from V and 9 from J, leaving 25 bases between them. The CDR3 runs 18 residues. The CDR3 reads CASSLAGNRAPRESEQFF. The CDR3 region has the DNA TGCGCCAGCAGCTTGGCCGGGAACCGGGCCCCGAGGGAGAGTGAGCAGTTCTTC. Using reference TRBV5-1 and TRBJ2-1 for the parts outside the CDR3, the full variable domain is KAGVTQTPRYLIKTRGQQVTLSCSPISGHRSVSWYQQTPGQGLQFLFEYFSETQRNKGNFPGRFSGRQFSNSRSEMNVSTLELGDSALYLCASSLAGNRAPRESEQFFGPGTRLTVL.

The DNA for the CDR3 is TGTGCCAGCTGGACTAGCACTTCCCTCCAGAATGAGCAGTTCTTC. Translated: CASWTSTSLQNEQFF. J is TRBJ2-1 and V is TRBV27, with 8 bases that match TRBD2. The CDR3 is 15 residues long. Trimming removed 8 bases from V and 7 bases from J; junction bases left unmatched: 13. Germline CDR1 is MNHEY and CDR2 is SMNVEV (reference sequence).

This clone occurred a few times. This sequence joins TRBV15 and TRBJ2-7; D gene unclear. CDR3 length equals 13 residues. V was clipped by 0 bases and J by 1 base, with 4 bases between them. Germline CDR1 LNHNV, CDR2 YYDKDF (reference sequence). CDR3 nucleotide sequence: TGTGCCACCAGCAGAGATCGGTCCTACGAGCAGTACTTC. Protein: CATSRDRSYEQYF.

The chain uses TRBV5-6 and TRBJ1-1; perhaps TRBD1 as D (5 bases). There are 11 residues in the CDR3. CDR1 SGHDT and CDR2 YYEEEE come from the germline V gene. Between the trimmed V and J ends, which lost 6 bases and 6 bases, there was a span of 9 bases. CDR3 loop: CASTWGAEAFF. The CDR3, as DNA: TGTGCCAGCACCTGGGGGGCTGAAGCTTTCTTT.